This T cell receptor (beta chain) is drawn from a study of technical replicates of blood from a handful of donors. The CDR3 has 12 amino acids. Germline V gene lookup returns CDR1 LNHDA and CDR2 SQIVND (reference sequence). Between the trimmed V and J ends, which lost 3 bases and 6 bases, there was a span of 6 bases. Profiling relied on immunoSEQ multiplex PCR, and the TCRdb table lists in-frame clones only, not all of them. The sample shows approximately 82,000 clones, about 93% of them seen only once. This TCR came from a human donor in good health. The V call is TRBV19, the J call TRBJ1-5, with a weak D call TRBD1 (5 bases). Sequencing input: T cells isolated from PBMCs. CDR3 amino acids: CASSIGAQPQHF. DNA for the CDR3: TGTGCCAGTAGTATTGGGGCTCAGCCCCAGCATTTT. The full variable domain, with the rest looked up from reference TRBV19 and TRBJ1-5, is DGGITQSPKYLFRKEGQNVTLSCEQNLNHDAMYWYRQDPGQGLRLIYYSQIVNDFQKGDIAEGYSVSREKKESFPLTVTSAQKNPTAFYLCASSIGAQPQHFGDGTRLSIL.